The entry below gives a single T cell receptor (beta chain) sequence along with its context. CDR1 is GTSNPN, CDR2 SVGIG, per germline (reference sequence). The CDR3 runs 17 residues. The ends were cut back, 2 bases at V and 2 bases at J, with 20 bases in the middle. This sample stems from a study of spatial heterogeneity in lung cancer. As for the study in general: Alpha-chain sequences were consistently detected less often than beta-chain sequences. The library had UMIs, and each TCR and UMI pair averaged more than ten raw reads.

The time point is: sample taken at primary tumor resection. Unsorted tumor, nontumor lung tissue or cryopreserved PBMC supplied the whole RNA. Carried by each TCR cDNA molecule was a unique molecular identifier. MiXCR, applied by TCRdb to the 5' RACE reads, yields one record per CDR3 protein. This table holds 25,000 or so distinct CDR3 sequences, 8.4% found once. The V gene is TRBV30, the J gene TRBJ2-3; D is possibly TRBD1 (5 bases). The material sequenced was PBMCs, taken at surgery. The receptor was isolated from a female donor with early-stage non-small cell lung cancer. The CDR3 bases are TGTGCCTGGAGTCCATACCTAGGGGTAAAGATCACAGATACGCAGTATTTT. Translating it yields CAWSPYLGVKITDTQYF.